This T cell receptor beta chain was captured by sequencing in a study of naive and memory T cell subsets. This clonotype was observed many times. The antigen is unknown. After the first PCR, alpha and beta chain libraries were processed separately. Cells stained for CD3, CD4, CD8, CD45RA and CD27 were sorted into four subsets. The beta constant-region primer was an equimolar mix of two oligonucleotides covering TRBC1 and TRBC2. Four rounds of PCR amplified the ligated cDNA using nested alpha and beta constant-region primers plus SP2. An oligonucleotide with the SP2 primer and a 12-nucleotide UMI was ligated to the cDNA 3' end. TCRdb used MiXCR to reprocess the UMI-ligation and nested PCR reads, holding one entry per CDR3 protein. This sample has approximately 80,000 distinct CDR3 sequences; around 9% occur once, and the top ten carry roughly 1.2%. The study's findings and limits: Naive and memory subsets had different power law exponents for TCR abundance.

V lost 6 bases and J lost 1, with 18 bases in between. CDR1 is MNHEY, CDR2 SVGEGT, per germline. The CDR3 is 16 residues long. This rearrangement joins TRBV6-2 or TRBV6-3 to TRBJ1-2, with unresolved D. This sequence was found in a human donor in good health. Specimen: naive CD8+ T cells from blood. The CDR3 DNA is TGTGCCAGCAGCCACCTTTTCGAGACCCTTAACTATGGCTACACCTTC. As protein: CASSHLFETLNYGYTF.